This T cell receptor (beta chain) was documented in a study of PD-1 blockade in classical Hodgkin lymphoma. Findings and limits, study-wide: What drove the repertoire differences, possibly disease activity or prior therapy, has not been defined. For complete responders, baseline diversity was comparable to that of newly diagnosed patients.

The table came from immunoSEQ multiplex PCR; TCRdb's copy has only in-frame clones and leaves some out. The sample shows 30,000 to 35,000 clones, about 80% of them seen only once. This CDR3 has 16 residues. V was clipped by 6 bases and J by 4 bases; unmatched bases: 10. Germline V gives CDR1 LGHNT, CDR2 FRNRAP. A note on this clone: The target antigen is unknown.

Indicated time point: cycle 4 day 1 (C4D1), after less than 7 weeks of nivolumab. Relapses following autologous stem cell transplantation were seen in all patients, with brentuximab vedotin exposure varying. CD4+ T cells were purified from thawed PBMCs by magnetic negative selection. The sequencing here drew on CD4+ T cells from blood, taken before the fourth cycle of nivolumab. The chain links TRBV12-5 to TRBJ2-2, with 8 bases aligning to TRBD1. The sequence was collected from a human donor with classical Hodgkin lymphoma. The CDR3 nucleotides are TGTGCTAGTGGCCGCGACAGGGGTCTCAGCACCGGGGAGCTGTTTTTT. This gives the protein CASGRDRGLSTGELFF.